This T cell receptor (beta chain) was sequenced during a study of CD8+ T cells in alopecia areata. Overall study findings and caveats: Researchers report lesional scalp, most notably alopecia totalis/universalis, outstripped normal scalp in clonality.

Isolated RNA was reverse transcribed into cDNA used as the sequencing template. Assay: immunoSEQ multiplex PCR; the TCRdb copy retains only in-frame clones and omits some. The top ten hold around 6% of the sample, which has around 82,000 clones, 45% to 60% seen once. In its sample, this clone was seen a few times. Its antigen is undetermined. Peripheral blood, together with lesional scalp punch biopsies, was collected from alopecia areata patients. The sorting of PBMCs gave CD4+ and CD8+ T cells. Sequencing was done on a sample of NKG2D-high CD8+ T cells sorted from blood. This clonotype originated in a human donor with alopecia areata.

CDR3 DNA: TGTGCCAGCAGTTACGAGGCAGGGGTTCCCGAGCAGTACTTC. Translated: CASSYEAGVPEQYF. The V and J genes are TRBV6-5 and TRBJ2-7; perhaps TRBD1 as D (6 bases). CDR3 length equals 14 residues. From germline, CDR1 is MNHEY and CDR2 SVGAGI. The V and J ends lost 2 bases and 6 bases respectively, with 14 bases between them.